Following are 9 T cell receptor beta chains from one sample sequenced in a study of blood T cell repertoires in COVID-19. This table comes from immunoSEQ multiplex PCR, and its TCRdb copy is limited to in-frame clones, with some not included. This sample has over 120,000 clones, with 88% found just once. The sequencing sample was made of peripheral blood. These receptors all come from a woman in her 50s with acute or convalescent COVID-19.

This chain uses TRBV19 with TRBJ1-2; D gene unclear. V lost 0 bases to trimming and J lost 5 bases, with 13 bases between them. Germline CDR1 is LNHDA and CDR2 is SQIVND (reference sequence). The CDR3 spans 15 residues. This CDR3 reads CASSIDPGRHYGYTF. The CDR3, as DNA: TGTGCCAGTAGTATAGATCCAGGTCGACATTATGGCTACACCTTC.

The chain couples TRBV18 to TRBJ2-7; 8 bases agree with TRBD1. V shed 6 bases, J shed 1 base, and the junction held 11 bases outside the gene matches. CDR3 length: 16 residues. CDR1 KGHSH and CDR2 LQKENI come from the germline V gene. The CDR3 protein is CASSVGTGRVSYEQYF. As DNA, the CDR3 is TGTGCCAGCTCCGTAGGGACAGGAAGAGTGTCCTACGAGCAGTACTTC.

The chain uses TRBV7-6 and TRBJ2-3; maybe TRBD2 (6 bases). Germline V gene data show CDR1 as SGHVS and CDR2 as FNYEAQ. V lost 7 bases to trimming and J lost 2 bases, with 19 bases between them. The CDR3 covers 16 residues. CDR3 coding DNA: TGTGCCAGCACCGTTGGGGCGGGGCACGTCACAGATACGCAGTATTTT. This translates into CASTVGAGHVTDTQYF.

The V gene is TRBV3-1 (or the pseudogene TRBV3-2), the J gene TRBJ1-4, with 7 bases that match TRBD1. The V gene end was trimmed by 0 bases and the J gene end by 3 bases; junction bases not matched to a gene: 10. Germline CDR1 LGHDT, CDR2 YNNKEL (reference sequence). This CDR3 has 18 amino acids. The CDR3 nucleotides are TGTGCCAGCAGCCAAGATAGGTTGTGGGGACAGCCTAATGAAAAACTGTTTTTT. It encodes CASSQDRLWGQPNEKLFF.

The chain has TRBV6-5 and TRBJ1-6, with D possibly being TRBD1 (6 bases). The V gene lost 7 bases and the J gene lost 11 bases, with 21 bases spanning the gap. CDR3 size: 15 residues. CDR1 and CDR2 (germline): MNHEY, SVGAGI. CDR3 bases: TGTGCCAGCAAGACAGGAGCCTGGAATAGTACACCCCTCCACTTT. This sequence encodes CASKTGAWNSTPLHF.

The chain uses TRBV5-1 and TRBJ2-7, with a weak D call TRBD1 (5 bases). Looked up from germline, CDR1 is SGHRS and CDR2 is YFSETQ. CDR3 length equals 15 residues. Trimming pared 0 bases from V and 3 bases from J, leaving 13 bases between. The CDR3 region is CASSLVRALDYEQYF. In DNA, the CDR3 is TGCGCCAGCAGCTTGGTCAGGGCTCTCGACTACGAGCAGTACTTC.

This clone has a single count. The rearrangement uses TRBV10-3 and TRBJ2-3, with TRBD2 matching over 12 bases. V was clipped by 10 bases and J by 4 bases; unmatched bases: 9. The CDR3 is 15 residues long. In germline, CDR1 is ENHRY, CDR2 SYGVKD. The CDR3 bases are TGTGCCACCCTCAAAACTAGCGGGAGGTCAGATACGCAGTATTTT. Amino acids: CATLKTSGRSDTQYF.

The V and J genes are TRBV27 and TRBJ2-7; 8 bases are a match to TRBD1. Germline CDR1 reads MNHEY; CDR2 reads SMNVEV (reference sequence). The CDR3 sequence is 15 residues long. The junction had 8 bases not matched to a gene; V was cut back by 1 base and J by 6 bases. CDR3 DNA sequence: TGTGCCAGCAGTTTATACCGCCAGGGGGCGGCCGAGCAGTACTTC. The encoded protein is CASSLYRQGAAEQYF.

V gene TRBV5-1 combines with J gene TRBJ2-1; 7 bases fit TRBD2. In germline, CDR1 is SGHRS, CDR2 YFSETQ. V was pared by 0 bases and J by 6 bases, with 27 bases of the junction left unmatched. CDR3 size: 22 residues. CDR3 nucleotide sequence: TGCGCCAGCAGCTTGGGCCCGGCCGGGGGGAAACCGGGACTACCCCCCCCCAATGAGCAGTTCTTC. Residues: CASSLGPAGGKPGLPPPNEQFF.